The 26 T cell receptor beta chains presented below share a single source sample, sequenced in a study of blood T cell repertoires in COVID-19. Sequenced by immunoSEQ multiplex PCR; TCRdb stores in-frame clones only, minus some. The table has about 220,000 clones, around 86% seen once. Sequencing input: peripheral blood. The receptors come from a woman in her 70s with COVID-19, enrolled during active disease.

This rearrangement joins TRBV9 to TRBJ1-2, with D possibly matching TRBD1 (5 bases). CDR3 size: 15 residues. The ends were cut back, 0 bases at V and 2 bases at J, with 11 bases in the middle. Germline loops: CDR1 SGDLS, CDR2 YYNGEE. The CDR3, as DNA: TGTGCCAGCAGCGTAGTGGACATCTTAAACTATGGCTACACCTTC. This encodes CASSVVDILNYGYTF.

The V gene is TRBV5-4, the J gene TRBJ1-2; maybe TRBD1 (6 bases). Germline loops: CDR1 SGHNT, CDR2 YYREEE (reference sequence). Trimming shortened V by 2 bases and J by 4 bases, and 12 bases separated the two germline ends. The CDR3 totals 14 residues. DNA for the CDR3: TGTGCCAGCAGCTTTGGACAGAGTTCCTATGGCTACACCTTC. Its protein product is CASSFGQSSYGYTF.

In nucleotides, the CDR3 is TGTGCCAGCAGTTACCCATCATTGGGAGCATTTGAGCAGTTCTTC. Its translation: CASSYPSLGAFEQFF. This chain uses TRBV6-5 with TRBJ2-1; TRBD2 is a possible D gene (5 bases). The CDR3 runs 15 residues. The germline CDR1 and CDR2 sequences are MNHEY and SVGAGI. Trimming left V 2 bases short and J 9 bases short, with 17 bases between.

The rearrangement uses TRBV10-3 and TRBJ2-3; 14 positions agree with TRBD2. This CDR3 contains 16 residues. Trimming removed 3 bases from V and 5 bases from J; junction bases left unmatched: 4. In germline, CDR1 is ENHRY, CDR2 SYGVKD. CDR3 DNA sequence: TGTGCCATCAGTGACCCTGGACTAGCGGGAGGAGATACGCAGTATTTT. This translates into CAISDPGLAGGDTQYF.

This rearrangement joins TRBV6-5 to TRBJ1-2; 10 bases are shared with TRBD1. This CDR3 has 13 residues. Unmatched junction bases numbered 5, after V lost 6 bases and J lost 7 bases. CDR1 is MNHEY, CDR2 SVGAGI, per germline. The CDR3 bases are TGTGCCAGCAGCAGGACAGGGGGTAGTGGCTACACCTTC. It is translated as CASSRTGGSGYTF.

The chain is built from TRBV10-2 and TRBJ2-3; TRBD2 is a possible D gene (6 bases). V was clipped by 8 bases and J by 3 bases, with 15 bases between them. This CDR3 spans 14 amino acids. Germline loops: CDR1 WSHSY, CDR2 SAAADI. Here the CDR3 DNA reads TGCGCCAGCGGGCCGGAGGGCCTGACAGATACGCAGTATTTT. It translates to CASGPEGLTDTQYF.

This clone was picked up a small number of times. J is TRBJ2-2 and V is TRBV9; 7 bases agree with TRBD1. The CDR3 has 13 amino acids. The V gene's germline CDR1 is SGDLS and CDR2 YYNGEE. Trimming took 3 bases from V and 8 from J; bases not matched to a gene: 4. The DNA of the CDR3 is TGTGCCAGCAGCGAACAGGGGTCTGGGGAGCTGTTTTTT. It translates to CASSEQGSGELFF.

The chain couples TRBV3-1 (or the pseudogene TRBV3-2) to TRBJ2-7, with 7 bases matching TRBD1. Germline values: CDR1 LGHDT, CDR2 YNNKEL (reference sequence). The CDR3 consists of 16 residues. The V gene end was trimmed by 1 base and the J gene end by 2 bases; junction bases not matched to a gene: 8. In DNA form, the CDR3 reads TGTGCCAGCAGCCAAGGGGTTGGGACAGCAACCTACGAGCAGTACTTC. Amino acids: CASSQGVGTATYEQYF.

The chain combines TRBV6-6 with TRBJ2-2, with 8 bases identical to TRBD2. CDR3 length equals 19 residues. The ends lost 5 bases at V and 5 bases at J; junction bases unmatched: 19. Germline assignment: CDR1 MNHNY and CDR2 SVGAGI (reference sequence). The CDR3 loop reads CASSPRALLAGGRTGELFF. In nucleotides, the CDR3 is TGTGCCAGCAGTCCCAGGGCCCTCCTGGCGGGAGGCCGGACCGGGGAGCTGTTTTTT.

V and J are TRBV10-3 and TRBJ1-2, with D possibly matching TRBD1 (5 bases). CDR1 and CDR2 (germline): ENHRY, SYGVKD. This CDR3 is built from 13 residues. V was shortened by 10 bases and J by 7 bases, with 19 bases between the two germline ends. The chain's CDR3 is CATAWGLQGGYTF. The CDR3 bases are TGTGCCACCGCTTGGGGACTTCAAGGTGGCTACACCTTC.

The chain is built from TRBV3-1 (or the pseudogene TRBV3-2) and TRBJ2-7; 7 bases align to TRBD1. CDR3 size: 16 residues. Germline V gene lookup returns CDR1 LGHDT and CDR2 YNNKEL (reference sequence). V lost 4 bases and J lost 3; bases outside the gene matches: 12. This CDR3 is CASSPFTRTGGYEQYF. CDR3 sequence (DNA): TGTGCCAGCAGCCCCTTCACTCGGACAGGAGGCTACGAGCAGTACTTC.

This clone appeared a few times. The chain carries TRBV20-1 and TRBJ2-1; 7 nucleotides align to TRBD2. The ends lost 6 bases at V and 15 bases at J; junction bases unmatched: 11. CDR1 is DFQATT and CDR2 is SNEGSKA in the germline V gene (reference sequence). This CDR3 is built from 11 residues. CDR3 region: CSADPLLAVFF. The CDR3 DNA is TGCAGTGCCGACCCCCTTCTAGCGGTGTTCTTC.

The chain employs TRBV30 and TRBJ2-1; D is perhaps TRBD2 (5 bases). The CDR3 runs 12 residues. V lost 4 bases and J lost 5, with 9 bases in between. CDR1 GTSNPN and CDR2 SVGIG come from the germline V gene (reference sequence). In DNA form, the CDR3 reads TGTGCCTGGACTAGCCGAAACAATGAGCAGTTCTTC. Protein sequence: CAWTSRNNEQFF.

V and J are TRBV18 and TRBJ1-4; TRBD1 matches at 9 bases. Looked up from germline, CDR1 is KGHSH and CDR2 is LQKENI. The CDR3 consists of 17 residues. The J segment lost 8 bases and the V segment lost 4 bases, leaving 14 bases of the junction unmatched. The CDR3 DNA sequence: TGTGCCAGCTCACTCTTCAATGTGGGACAGGGATACGAAAAACTGTTTTTT. This codes for CASSLFNVGQGYEKLFF.

V is TRBV24-1 and J is TRBJ2-1; 8 bases match TRBD2. Germline CDR1 and CDR2: KGHDR and SFDVKD. The V gene end was trimmed by 0 bases and the J gene end by 6 bases; junction bases not matched to a gene: 9. This CDR3 has 17 amino acids. The CDR3 spells CATSDLSWAGGANEQFF. The CDR3 coding sequence is TGTGCCACCAGTGATTTGAGCTGGGCGGGAGGAGCCAATGAGCAGTTCTTC.

The chain recombines TRBV14 with TRBJ1-2, with a possible D match to TRBD1 (5 bases). Deletions cut 0 bases from V and 6 bases from J, with 17 bases between. Germline V CDR1 and CDR2: SGHDN, FVKESK. The CDR3 covers 16 residues. The CDR3: CASSQDRPGRGDGYTF. CDR3 DNA: TGTGCCAGCAGCCAAGATCGCCCCGGGAGGGGAGATGGCTACACCTTC.

The chain combines TRBV4-2 with TRBJ1-4, with TRBD1 matching over 7 bases. This CDR3 region has 16 residues. From germline, CDR1 is LGHNA and CDR2 YNFKEQ. V dropped 1 base and J dropped 7; count of bases not matched to a gene: 9. The CDR3 DNA reads TGTGCCAGCAGCCAAGGCTCGCGACAGGGCGGTGAAAAACTGTTTTTT. It yields the protein CASSQGSRQGGEKLFF.

The V gene is TRBV27, the J gene TRBJ1-1; TRBD1 is a possible D gene (5 bases). CDR3 length equals 14 residues. V gave up 5 bases and J gave up 2 bases, with 12 bases separating them. Germline V gives CDR1 MNHEY, CDR2 SMNVEV (reference sequence). The CDR3 sequence: CASSARRDNTEAFF. The CDR3 coding sequence is TGTGCCAGCAGTGCCCGCAGGGATAACACTGAAGCTTTCTTT.

The chain has TRBV7-3 and TRBJ2-3, with a tentative D call TRBD2 (5 bases). This CDR3 spans 13 amino acids. From germline, CDR1 is SGHTA and CDR2 FQGTGA. Trimming left V 5 bases short and J 8 bases short, with 14 bases between. The CDR3 bases are TGTGCCAGCAGCCTTTCCGGGGATGGTACGCAGTATTTT. Amino acids: CASSLSGDGTQYF.

The V and J genes are TRBV6-5 and TRBJ2-2; 9 nucleotides match TRBD1. Trimming at V came to 5 bases and at J to 4 bases, leaving 2 bases not matched to a gene. The V gene's germline CDR1 is MNHEY and CDR2 SVGAGI. The CDR3 runs 14 residues. The CDR3 protein is CASSTGGGTGELFF. For the CDR3, the DNA is TGTGCCAGCAGTACAGGGGGCGGCACCGGGGAGCTGTTTTTT.

The sample holds one count of this clone. The rearrangement joins TRBV27 to TRBJ1-4; 8 nucleotides match TRBD1. The CDR3 is 14 amino acids. V gave up 4 bases and J gave up 8 bases; unmatched junction bases: 6. CDR1 is MNHEY, CDR2 SMNVEV, per germline (reference sequence). CDR3 protein: CASSSDRVGEKLFF. CDR3 sequence (DNA): TGTGCCAGCAGTTCGGACAGGGTTGGGGAAAAACTGTTTTTT.

The chain is built from TRBV3-1 (or the pseudogene TRBV3-2) and TRBJ1-4, with 8 positions matching TRBD1. The germline V gene encodes CDR1 LGHDT and CDR2 YNNKEL (reference sequence). The V gene end was trimmed by 4 bases and the J gene end by 2 bases; junction bases not matched to a gene: 6. This CDR3 has 16 amino acids. The CDR3 region has the DNA TGTGCCAGCAGCCCATCAGGGGGCAGGACTAATGAAAAACTGTTTTTT. Its protein is CASSPSGGRTNEKLFF.

The rearrangement links TRBV28 to TRBJ1-2; maybe TRBD1 (5 bases). Germline CDR1 reads MDHEN; CDR2 reads SYDVKM. The CDR3 contains 13 residues. Trimming cost V 6 bases and J 7 bases, with 15 bases left between them. CDR3 region: CASSPLGGGGYTF. The CDR3 region has the DNA TGTGCCAGCAGCCCACTCGGGGGAGGTGGCTACACCTTC.

CDR3 sequence (DNA): TGTGCCAGCAGTTCCCGTTGGGGGGAGCGTACGCAGTATTTT. This gives the protein CASSSRWGERTQYF. The rearrangement joins TRBV28 to TRBJ2-3, with D tentatively TRBD2 (6 bases). The length of the CDR3 is 14 residues. The V gene lost 4 bases and the J gene lost 8 bases, with 16 bases spanning the gap. The germline V gene encodes CDR1 MDHEN and CDR2 SYDVKM.

This clone was picked up one time. This sequence joins TRBV28 and TRBJ2-7, with 7 bases that match TRBD2. J gave up 1 base and V 6 bases, and 12 bases lay outside the gene matches. From germline, CDR1 is MDHEN and CDR2 SYDVKM. The CDR3 length is 16 residues. CDR3 sequence (DNA): TGTGCCAGCAGACCCCCCGGGACTACCAGATCCTACGAGCAGTACTTC. This sequence encodes CASRPPGTTRSYEQYF.

The chain links TRBV13 to TRBJ1-3, with D uncertain. Trimming left V 3 bases short and J 2 bases short, with 14 bases between. Germline CDR1 is PRHDT and CDR2 is FYEKMQ (reference sequence). CDR3 length: 16 amino acids. The CDR3 DNA is TGTGCCAGCAGCTTCCCGACCGCCGGAGCTGGAAACACCATATATTTT. Encoded protein: CASSFPTAGAGNTIYF.